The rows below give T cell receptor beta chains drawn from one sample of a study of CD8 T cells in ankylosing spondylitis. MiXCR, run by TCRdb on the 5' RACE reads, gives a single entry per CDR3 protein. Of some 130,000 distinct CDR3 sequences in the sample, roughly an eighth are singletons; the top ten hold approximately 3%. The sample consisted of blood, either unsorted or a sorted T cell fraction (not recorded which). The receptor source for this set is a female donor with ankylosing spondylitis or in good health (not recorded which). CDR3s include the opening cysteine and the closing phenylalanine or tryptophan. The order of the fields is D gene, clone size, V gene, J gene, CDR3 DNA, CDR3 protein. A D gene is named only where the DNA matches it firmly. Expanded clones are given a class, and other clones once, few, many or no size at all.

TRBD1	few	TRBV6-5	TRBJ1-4	TGTGCCAGCAGTACCCGACAGGGTGGGGGTGAAAAACTGTTTTTT	CASSTRQGGGEKLFF
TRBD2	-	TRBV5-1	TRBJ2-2	TGCGCCAGCAGCCAGACTAGCGGCCAAGGCGGGGAGCTGTTTTTT	CASSQTSGQGGELFF
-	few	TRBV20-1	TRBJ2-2	TGCAGTGCCTCGCGGGAAGTAATGGCCGGGGAGCTGTTTTTT	CSASREVMAGELFF
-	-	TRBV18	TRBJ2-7	TGTGCCAGCTCACCACCGGAGCGGCAGGAGCAGTACTTC	CASSPPERQEQYF
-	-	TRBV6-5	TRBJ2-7	TGTGCCAGCAGTTCACCTAGTGCCTACGAGCAGTACTTC	CASSSPSAYEQYF
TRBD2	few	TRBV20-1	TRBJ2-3	TGCAGTGCTAGAGAGGCCCCCCTAGCGGGAGGGCGGGATACGCAGTATTTT	CSAREAPLAGGRDTQYF
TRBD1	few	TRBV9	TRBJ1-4	TGTGCCAGCACCACAGGGGCAACTAATGAAAAACTGTTTTTT	CASTTGATNEKLFF
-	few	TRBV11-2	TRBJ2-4	TGTGCCAGCAGCTCCGCGAGGGGGGGGCGTCTTTTGAACATTCAGTACTTC	CASSSARGGRLLNIQYF
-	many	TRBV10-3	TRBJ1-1	TGTGCCATCAGTGGAGGAGGAAGGGGCACTGAAGCTTTCTTT	CAISGGGRGTEAFF
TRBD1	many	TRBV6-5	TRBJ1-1	TGTGCCAGCAGACCCAACAGGGGTGAAGCTTTCTTT	CASRPNRGEAFF
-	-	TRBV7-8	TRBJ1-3	TGTGCCAGCAGCTTAGCGGCGTGGTCGGAGAGCTCTGGAAACACCATATATTTT	CASSLAAWSESSGNTIYF
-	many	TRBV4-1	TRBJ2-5	TGCGCCAGCAGCCAAGATTGGGCGACTATCTTCCAAGAGACCCAGTACTTC	CASSQDWATIFQETQYF
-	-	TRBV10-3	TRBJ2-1	TGTGCCATCAGTGAGTCTCAGAGGGAGAGCTCCTACAATGAGCAGTTCTTC	CAISESQRESSYNEQFF
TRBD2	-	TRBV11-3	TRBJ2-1	TGTGCCAGCAGCTCGACTAGCGCCTCCTACAATGAGCAGTTCTTC	CASSSTSASYNEQFF
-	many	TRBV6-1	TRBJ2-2	TGTGCCAGCAGTCCCCTATATTACACCGGGGAGCTGTTTTTT	CASSPLYYTGELFF
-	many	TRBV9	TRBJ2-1	TGTGCCAGCAGCGTACAGACGGGCGTGTCCTACAATGAGCAGTTCTTC	CASSVQTGVSYNEQFF
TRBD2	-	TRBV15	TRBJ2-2	TGTGCCACCAATGGCGGGGGTGTAAACACCGGGGAGCTGTTTTTT	CATNGGGVNTGELFF
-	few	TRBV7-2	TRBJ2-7	TGTGCCAGCAGCTTAGCGATGCCCTACGAGCAGTACTTC	CASSLAMPYEQYF
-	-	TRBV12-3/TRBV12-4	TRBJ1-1	TGTGCCAGCAGCCCGCGACAAAACCGGAGGAGCACTGAAGCTTTCTTT	CASSPRQNRRSTEAFF
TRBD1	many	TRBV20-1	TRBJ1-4	TGCAGTGCTAGAGGGGCCGGACAGGGAAAGGGTGAAAAACTGTTTTTT	CSARGAGQGKGEKLFF
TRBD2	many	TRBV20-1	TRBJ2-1	TGCAGTGCTAACCCCGCTAGCGGGGGCCACAATGAGCAGTTCTTC	CSANPASGGHNEQFF
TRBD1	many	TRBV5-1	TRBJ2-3	TGCGCCAGCAGCTCACAGGGGGTGGCAGATACGCAGTATTTT	CASSSQGVADTQYF